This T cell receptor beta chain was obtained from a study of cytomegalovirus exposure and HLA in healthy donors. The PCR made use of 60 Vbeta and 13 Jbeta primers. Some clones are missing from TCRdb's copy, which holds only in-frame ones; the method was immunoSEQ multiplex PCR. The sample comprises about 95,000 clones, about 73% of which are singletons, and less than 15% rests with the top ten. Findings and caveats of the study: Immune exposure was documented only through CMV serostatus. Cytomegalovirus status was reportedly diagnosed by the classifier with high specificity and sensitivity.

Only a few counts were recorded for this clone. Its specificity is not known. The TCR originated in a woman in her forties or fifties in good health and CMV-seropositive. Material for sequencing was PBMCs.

CDR3: CASSAAGLPGETQYF. CDR3 nucleotide sequence: TGTGCCAGCAGTGCAGCGGGACTGCCGGGAGAGACCCAGTACTTC. The chain has TRBV6-4 and TRBJ2-5; 7 positions match TRBD2. Germline CDR1 and CDR2: MRHNA and SNTAGT. With 4 bases clipped from V and 4 bases from J, the junction kept 9 bases outside the gene matches. This CDR3 comprises 15 residues.